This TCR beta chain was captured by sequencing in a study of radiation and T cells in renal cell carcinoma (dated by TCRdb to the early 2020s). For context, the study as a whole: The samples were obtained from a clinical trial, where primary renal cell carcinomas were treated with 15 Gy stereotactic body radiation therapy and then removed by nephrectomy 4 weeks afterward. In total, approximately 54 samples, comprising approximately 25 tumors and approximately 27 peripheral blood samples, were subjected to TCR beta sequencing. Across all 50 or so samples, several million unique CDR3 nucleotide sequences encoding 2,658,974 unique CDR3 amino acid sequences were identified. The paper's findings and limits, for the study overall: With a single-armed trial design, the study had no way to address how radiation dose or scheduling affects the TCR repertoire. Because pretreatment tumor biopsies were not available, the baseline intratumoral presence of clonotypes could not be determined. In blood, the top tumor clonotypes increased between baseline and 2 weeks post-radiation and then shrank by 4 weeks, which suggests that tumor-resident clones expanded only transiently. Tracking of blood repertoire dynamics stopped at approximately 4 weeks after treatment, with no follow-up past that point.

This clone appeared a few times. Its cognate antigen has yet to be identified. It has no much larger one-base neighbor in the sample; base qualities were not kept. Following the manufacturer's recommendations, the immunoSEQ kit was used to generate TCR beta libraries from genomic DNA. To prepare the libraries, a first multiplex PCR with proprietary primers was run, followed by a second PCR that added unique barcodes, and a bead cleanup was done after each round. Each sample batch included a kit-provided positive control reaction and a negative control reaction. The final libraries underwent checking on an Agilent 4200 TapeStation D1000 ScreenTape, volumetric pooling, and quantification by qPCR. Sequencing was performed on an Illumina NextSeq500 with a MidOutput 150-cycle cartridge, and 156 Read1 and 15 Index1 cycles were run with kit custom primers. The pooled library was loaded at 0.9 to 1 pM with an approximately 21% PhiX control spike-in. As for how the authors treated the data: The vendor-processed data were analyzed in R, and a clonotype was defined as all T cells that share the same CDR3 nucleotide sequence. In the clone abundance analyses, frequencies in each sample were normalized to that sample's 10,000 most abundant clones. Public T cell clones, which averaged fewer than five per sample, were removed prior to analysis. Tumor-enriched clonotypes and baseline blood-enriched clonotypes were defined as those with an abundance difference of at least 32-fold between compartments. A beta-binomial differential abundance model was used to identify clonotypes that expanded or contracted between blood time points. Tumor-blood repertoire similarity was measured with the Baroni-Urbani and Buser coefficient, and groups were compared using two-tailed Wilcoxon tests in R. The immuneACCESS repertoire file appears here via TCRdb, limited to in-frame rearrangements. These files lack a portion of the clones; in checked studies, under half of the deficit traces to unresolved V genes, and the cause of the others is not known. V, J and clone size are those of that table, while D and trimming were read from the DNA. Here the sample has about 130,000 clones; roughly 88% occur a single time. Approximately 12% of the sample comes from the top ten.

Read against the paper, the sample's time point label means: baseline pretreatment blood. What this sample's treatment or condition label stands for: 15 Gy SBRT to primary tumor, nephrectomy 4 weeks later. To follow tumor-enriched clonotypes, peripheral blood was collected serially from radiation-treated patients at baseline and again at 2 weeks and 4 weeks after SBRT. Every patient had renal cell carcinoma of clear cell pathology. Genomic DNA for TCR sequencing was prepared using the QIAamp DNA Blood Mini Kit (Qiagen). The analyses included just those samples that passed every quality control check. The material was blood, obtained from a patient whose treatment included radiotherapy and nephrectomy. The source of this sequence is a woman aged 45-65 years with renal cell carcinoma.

CDR3 region: CAWSRAGMNTEAFF. The nucleotide sequence reads as follows: TGTGCCTGGAGCCGCGCAGGGATGAACACTGAAGCTTTCTTT. The chain is made from TRBV30 and TRBJ1-1; 5 matching bases give a weak D call of TRBD1. The germline V gene (reference sequence) specifies GTSNPN as CDR1 and SVGIG as CDR2. At the junction V is shortened by 3 bases and J by 0 bases, with 11 bases in between. The cysteine opens and the phenylalanine closes a CDR3 of 14 amino acids. The sequence is cut down to CDR3 DNA, 42 bases in frame from base 1.